Below, 28 T cell receptor beta chains from the same sample are listed, as sequenced in a study of T cell changes during pregnancy in multiple sclerosis. Sequencing was performed with immunoSEQ multiplex PCR; in TCRdb, only in-frame clones are kept and a portion is missing. The repertoire holds 55,000 to 85,000 clones, with about nine tenths as singletons. Sequences were derived from peripheral blood, sampled in the third trimester of pregnancy. Receptors were obtained from a female donor with multiple sclerosis, enrolled in a pregnancy study.

Of note for this clone: At the DNA level, this CDR3 is encoded by other sequences in the same sample as well. V is TRBV5-1 and J is TRBJ1-1; D uncertain. The CDR3 has 13 amino acids. V was clipped by 2 bases and J by 2 bases, with 7 bases between them. Per germline, CDR1 SGHRS and CDR2 YFSETQ. The CDR3 bases are TGCGCCAGCAGCTTCAACAGCAACACTGAAGCTTTCTTT. Amino acid sequence: CASSFNSNTEAFF.

V gene TRBV4-3 combines with J gene TRBJ1-1; 7 positions match TRBD1. V dropped 3 bases and J dropped 4; count of bases not matched to a gene: 8. The germline gives CDR1 LGHNA, CDR2 YSLEER. The CDR3 spans 15 residues. CDR3 protein: CASSHFLTGSTEAFF. The CDR3 DNA reads TGCGCCAGCAGCCACTTCTTGACAGGGTCCACTGAAGCTTTCTTT.

The genes are TRBV19 and TRBJ1-5; TRBD1 is a possible D gene (5 bases). Germline CDR1 reads LNHDA; CDR2 reads SQIVND (reference sequence). V was clipped by 8 bases and J by 3 bases, with 17 bases between them. The CDR3 extends over 15 amino acids. This chain's CDR3 is CASSDQGYDNQPQHF. DNA of the CDR3: TGTGCCAGTTCCGACCAGGGATACGACAATCAGCCCCAGCATTTT.

The genes are TRBV5-4 and TRBJ1-2, with 10 bases that match TRBD1. CDR1 is SGHNT, CDR2 YYREEE, per germline (reference sequence). J was trimmed by 3 bases and V by 0 bases; bases with no gene match: 5. This CDR3 region has 16 residues. CDR3 residues: CASSLALGQGDYGYTF. In DNA, the CDR3 is TGTGCCAGCAGCTTGGCCCTCGGACAGGGGGACTATGGCTACACCTTC.

This clone appeared a few times. This chain uses TRBV7-3 with TRBJ2-7; TRBD2 might be the D (5 bases). V was shortened by 6 bases and J by 7 bases, with 19 bases between the two germline ends. CDR3 length equals 14 residues. Looked up from germline, CDR1 is SGHTA and CDR2 is FQGTGA. The chain's CDR3 is CASRAQPGSAEQYF. In DNA, the CDR3 is TGTGCCAGCAGGGCCCAACCGGGATCGGCGGAGCAGTACTTC.

The rearrangement links TRBV6-5 to TRBJ1-1; no clear D. The CDR3 sequence is 14 residues long. Germline loops: CDR1 MNHEY, CDR2 SVGAGI. Trimming took 4 bases from V and 2 from J, leaving 11 bases between them. The CDR3 here is CASSFMALNTEAFF. The CDR3 DNA is TGTGCCAGCAGTTTCATGGCCCTTAACACTGAAGCTTTCTTT.

The rearrangement links TRBV29-1 to TRBJ2-3; TRBD2 agrees at 12 bases. The trim removed 4 bases at V and 1 base at J, leaving 6 bases unmatched. Per the germline V gene, CDR1 is SQVTM and CDR2 is ANQGSEA. This CDR3 is 16 amino acids long. CDR3 DNA: TGCAGCGTTGCCCCTCGGACTAGCGGGGGCACAGATACGCAGTATTTT. The encoded protein is CSVAPRTSGGTDTQYF.

The CDR3 nucleotides read TGCGCCAGCAGCTTCACAGGGGGCGGGCAGCCCCAGCATTTT. Protein: CASSFTGGGQPQHF. The gene calls are TRBV5-1 and TRBJ1-5; 9 nucleotides agree with TRBD1. Germline CDR1 is SGHRS and CDR2 is YFSETQ. V shed 2 bases and J 7 bases; nucleotides not matched to a gene: 4. This CDR3 has 14 residues.

This clone was observed once. CDR3 in DNA: TGTGCCAGCAGCTTAGGACAGAGCTATGGCTACACCTTC. Amino acids: CASSLGQSYGYTF. The gene calls are TRBV7-8 and TRBJ1-2; the D gene is possibly TRBD1 (5 bases). CDR3 length: 13 amino acids. V was cut by 1 base and J by 4 bases, with 7 bases left in between. Germline V lookup: CDR1 SGHVS, CDR2 FQNEAQ.

The gene calls are TRBV9 and TRBJ1-2, with D possibly matching TRBD1 (6 bases). Germline CDR1 reads SGDLS; CDR2 reads YYNGEE. CDR3 length: 14 amino acids. Trimming removed 0 bases from V and 5 bases from J, with 11 bases in between. CDR3: CASSVEQGGYGYTF. The CDR3 region has the DNA TGTGCCAGCAGCGTAGAACAGGGTGGATATGGCTACACCTTC.

The V gene is TRBV6-6, the J gene TRBJ1-2; D is perhaps TRBD1 (6 bases). This CDR3 comprises 15 residues. CDR1 is MNHNY and CDR2 is SVGAGI in the germline V gene (reference sequence). V was shortened by 6 bases and J by 8 bases, with 22 bases between the two germline ends. The CDR3 here is CASSLPNSGVGGYTF. CDR3 DNA: TGTGCCAGCAGCCTACCAAATTCAGGGGTCGGAGGCTACACCTTC.

The gene calls are TRBV4-2 and TRBJ2-3; weak D call: TRBD2 (7 bases). Trimming removed 2 bases from V and 0 bases from J, with 15 bases in between. There are 17 residues in the CDR3. The germline V gene encodes CDR1 LGHNA and CDR2 YNFKEQ. CDR3 residues: CASSQLKGGGSTDTQYF. The CDR3 bases are TGTGCCAGCAGCCAACTCAAGGGAGGGGGGAGCACAGATACGCAGTATTTT.

The chain joins TRBV14 to TRBJ2-3; 7 nucleotides match TRBD1. This CDR3 region has 17 residues. Looked up from germline, CDR1 is SGHDN and CDR2 is FVKESK. V gave up 5 bases and J gave up 0 bases; unmatched junction bases: 11. CDR3 nucleotides: TGTGCCAGCAGCTTGTCACCGGGACAGAGGAGCACAGATACGCAGTATTTT. Translating it yields CASSLSPGQRSTDTQYF. Together with reference TRBV14 and TRBJ2-3, the CDR3 gives the full variable domain: EAGVTQFPSHSVIEKGQTVTLRCDPISGHDNLYWYRRVMGKEIKFLLHFVKESKQDESGMPNNRFLAERTGGTYSTLKVQPAELEDSGVYFCASSLSPGQRSTDTQYFGPGTRLTVL.

The rearrangement links TRBV7-9 to TRBJ2-3; possible D gene TRBD2, 7 bases. There are 15 residues in the CDR3. Germline CDR1 is SEHNR and CDR2 is FQNEAQ (reference sequence). The ends were cut back, 1 base at V and 2 bases at J, with 10 bases in the middle. The CDR3 sequence is CASSLGGGHTDTQYF. CDR3 DNA: TGTGCCAGCAGCTTAGGGGGGGGGCACACAGATACGCAGTATTTT.

This clone was seen just once. The chain uses TRBV6-1 and TRBJ2-1, with TRBD2 identical over 14 bases. Germline V gene lookup returns CDR1 MNHNS and CDR2 SASEGT. The CDR3 is made up of 15 amino acids. V was pared by 4 bases and J by 4 bases, with 0 bases of the junction left unmatched. The CDR3 DNA follows: TGTGCCAGCAGTGGACTAGCGGGAGGGTACAATGAGCAGTTCTTC. Its protein is CASSGLAGGYNEQFF.

The chain links TRBV7-9 to TRBJ2-5, with 11 bases fitting TRBD1. Germline-derived CDR1 and CDR2 are SEHNR and FQNEAQ (reference sequence). V lost 4 bases and J lost 5; bases outside the gene matches: 9. The length of the CDR3 is 16 residues. CDR3 coding DNA: TGTGCCAGCAGCTCCTCAGGACAGGGGGCTCGGGAGACCCAGTACTTC. This translates into CASSSSGQGARETQYF.

The chain is built from TRBV5-8 and TRBJ2-1; TRBD1 might be the D (5 bases). V was trimmed by 0 bases and J by 8 bases, leaving 12 bases between them. The CDR3 is 14 residues long. The germline gives CDR1 SGHTS, CDR2 YDEGEE. This CDR3 reads CASSLGGWGDEQFF. The CDR3 DNA follows: TGTGCCAGCAGCTTGGGCGGATGGGGCGATGAGCAGTTCTTC.

V and J are TRBV5-4 and TRBJ2-2; the D is unclear. The CDR3 loop spans 15 amino acids. CDR1 and CDR2 (germline): SGHNT, YYREEE (reference sequence). V was shortened by 0 bases and J by 4 bases, with 10 bases between the two germline ends. The CDR3 nucleotides are TGTGCCAGCAGCTTGGGCAGCTCAGGCACCGGGGAGCTGTTTTTT. Protein: CASSLGSSGTGELFF. Variable domain in full (rest from reference TRBV5-4 and TRBJ2-2): ETGVTQSPTHLIKTRGQQVTLRCSSQSGHNTVSWYQQALGQGPQFIFQYYREEENGRGNFPPRFSGLQFPNYSSELNVNALELDDSALYLCASSLGSSGTGELFFGEGSRLTVL.

CDR3 coding DNA: TGTGCCAGCAGTGAGGGGGCGGAGCCCCAGCATTTT. It specifies CASSEGAEPQHF. The V and J genes are TRBV25-1 and TRBJ1-5, with a tentative D call TRBD1 (6 bases). V was clipped by 3 bases and J by 8 bases, with 8 bases between them. Germline assignment: CDR1 MGHDK and CDR2 SYGVNS. CDR3 size: 12 residues.

The J gene is TRBJ2-7, the V gene TRBV30; 7 bases are a match to TRBD1. Trimming took 5 bases from V and 3 from J; bases not matched to a gene: 1. CDR3 size: 11 residues. Germline CDR1 and CDR2: GTSNPN and SVGIG (reference sequence). The CDR3 coding sequence is TGTGCCTGGGACAGGGACTACGAGCAGTACTTC. This gives the protein CAWDRDYEQYF. Variable domain in full (rest from reference TRBV30 and TRBJ2-7): SQTIHQWPATLVQPVGSPLSLECTVEGTSNPNLYWYRQAAGRGLQLLFYSVGIGQISSEVPQNLSASRPQDRQFILSSKKLLLSDSGFYLCAWDRDYEQYFGPGTRLTVT.

The chain has TRBV4-1 and TRBJ1-1; a possible D gene is TRBD1 (5 bases). Germline loops: CDR1 MGHRA, CDR2 YSYEKL. Trimming pared 0 bases from V and 8 bases from J, leaving 16 bases between. The CDR3 spans 15 residues. Here the CDR3 DNA reads TGCGCCAGCAGCCAAGACCCCAGGGCCGTACCAGAAGCTTTCTTT. This translates into CASSQDPRAVPEAFF.

The chain combines TRBV4-2 with TRBJ2-1, with TRBD2 as a possible D gene (7 bases). Germline V CDR1 and CDR2: LGHNA, YNFKEQ. Trimming took off 0 bases at V and 6 bases at J, with 24 bases between the two ends. The CDR3 runs 19 residues. CDR3 sequence reads: CASSQDVTVRGRGSNEQFF. In DNA, the CDR3 is TGTGCCAGCAGCCAAGATGTTACCGTGAGGGGGAGGGGCTCCAATGAGCAGTTCTTC.

The chain has TRBV28 and TRBJ1-5; the D gene is possibly TRBD1 (6 bases). Germline values: CDR1 MDHEN, CDR2 SYDVKM. The CDR3 sequence is 17 residues long. V lost 3 bases and J 3 bases, leaving 18 bases between the germline ends. CDR3 protein: CASSFGGSWDTNQPQHF. Written as DNA, the CDR3 is TGTGCCAGCAGTTTTGGAGGTTCTTGGGACACCAATCAGCCCCAGCATTTT.

The chain joins TRBV30 to TRBJ1-2; possibly TRBD1 for D (5 bases). CDR3 size: 17 residues. V was cut by 4 bases and J by 3 bases, with 24 bases left in between. CDR1 GTSNPN and CDR2 SVGIG come from the germline V gene (reference sequence). CDR3 region: CAWTSGTGFHSYYGYTF. The CDR3 nucleotides read TGTGCCTGGACCTCCGGAACAGGTTTCCACTCCTACTATGGCTACACCTTC.

The DNA of the CDR3 is TGTGCCAGTAGTCGGACTAGTGGGGACTACAATGAGCAGTTCTTC. It encodes CASSRTSGDYNEQFF. This chain links TRBV19 with TRBJ2-1; 7 bases match TRBD2. Germline trimming cut 5 bases from V and 3 bases from J; bases unmatched to any gene: 7. Per the germline V gene, CDR1 is LNHDA and CDR2 is SQIVND (reference sequence). The CDR3 spans 15 residues.

This clone was seen once. The chain links TRBV9 to TRBJ1-1; D not resolved. Germline V lookup: CDR1 SGDLS, CDR2 YYNGEE. The CDR3 is 17 amino acids. Trimming removed 4 bases from V and 0 bases from J, with 19 bases in between. The CDR3 protein is CASSINENPLMNTEAFF. The CDR3 nucleotides read TGTGCCAGCAGCATAAACGAGAACCCGCTTATGAACACTGAAGCTTTCTTT.

V is TRBV27 and J is TRBJ1-2; 7 bases line up with TRBD1. CDR3 size: 15 residues. The germline CDR1 and CDR2 sequences are MNHEY and SMNVEV (reference sequence). The V and J ends lost 5 bases and 3 bases, in that order; junction bases with no gene match: 9. CDR3 bases: TGTGCCAGCAGTGGAAACAGGGGAAGGGACTATGGCTACACCTTC. Encoded protein: CASSGNRGRDYGYTF.

The chain links TRBV14 to TRBJ2-1; 7 bases line up with TRBD2. CDR3 size: 16 residues. Trimming took 0 bases from V and 4 from J; bases not matched to a gene: 6. Germline V lookup: CDR1 SGHDN, CDR2 FVKESK. CDR3 amino acids: CASSQEAGSPYNEQFF. The CDR3 nucleotides read TGTGCCAGCAGCCAAGAAGCGGGGTCCCCTTACAATGAGCAGTTCTTC.